A single sample is the source of the 2 T cell receptor beta chains below, sequenced in a study of shared T cell receptors in the human thymus. Assay used: immunoSEQ multiplex PCR; TCRdb lists only in-frame clones, some missing. The sample carries roughly 700,000 clones, approximately 88% recorded once. The sample was also linked to a second study, of human thymus T cells.

The sequencing input was thymocytes. The source of these receptors is a boy younger than two with a congenital heart defect.

The chain carries TRBV5-4 and TRBJ1-1, with D perhaps matching TRBD1 (5 bases). V gave up 5 bases and J gave up 5 bases, with 16 bases separating them. The CDR3 has 14 amino acids. Per the germline V gene, CDR1 is SGHNT and CDR2 is YYREEE (reference sequence). In nucleotides, the CDR3 is TGTGCCAGCAGTCCCGGGACTCTCCGAACTGAAGCTTTCTTT. Its translation: CASSPGTLRTEAFF.

V usage is TRBV6-1 and J usage is TRBJ2-3; TRBD2 matches at 10 bases. CDR1 and CDR2 from the germline V gene are MNHNS and SASEGT. Trimming cost V 6 bases and J 8 bases; bases outside gene matches: 11. The CDR3 has 15 residues. The CDR3 coding sequence is TGTGCCAGCAGGCCTAGCGGGAGAACTTCGGTTACGCAGTATTTT. Translated, it gives CASRPSGRTSVTQYF.